Below, 27 T cell receptor beta chains from the same sample are listed, as sequenced in a study of identical twins. From the 5' RACE reads, TCRdb called clonotypes with MiXCR, one entry per CDR3 protein. The sample records under 900,000 distinct CDR3 sequences, about 12% being singletons. Another study also made use of these data, one on yellow fever vaccine responses in identical twins.

Source material: PBMCs. These receptors were taken from a woman aged 18 to 35 in good health.

The sample holds many counts of this clonotype. The V call is TRBV10-3, the J call TRBJ2-2, with 7 positions matching TRBD1. The CDR3 covers 15 residues. V shed 4 bases and J 4 bases; nucleotides not matched to a gene: 6. Germline V CDR1 and CDR2: ENHRY, SYGVKD. The CDR3: CAISGGTEVTGELFF. The DNA of the CDR3 is TGTGCCATCAGTGGAGGGACAGAAGTCACCGGGGAGCTGTTTTTT.

CDR3 in amino acids: CSVDFYNEQFF. The CDR3 DNA sequence: TGCAGCGTTGACTTCTACAATGAGCAGTTCTTC. V usage is TRBV29-1 and J usage is TRBJ2-1; D gene uncertain. CDR3 length: 11 residues. CDR1 is SQVTM, CDR2 ANQGSEA, per germline. V was clipped by 3 bases and J by 3 bases, with 3 bases between them.

This chain joins TRBV20-1 and TRBJ2-3, with 8 bases aligning to TRBD1. The CDR3 contains 14 residues. Germline CDR1 DFQATT, CDR2 SNEGSKA (reference sequence). The trim removed 7 bases at V and 1 base at J, leaving 7 bases unmatched. Here the CDR3 DNA reads TGCAGTGTACAAACGGGACAGGGCACAGATACGCAGTATTTT. Translating it yields CSVQTGQGTDTQYF.

The rearrangement joins TRBV3-1 to TRBJ2-2, with 7 bases matching TRBD2. The CDR3 spans 16 residues. V trimming: 2 bases; J trimming: 3 bases; junction bases outside the gene matches: 6. Germline V gene sequence: CDR1 LGHDT, CDR2 YNNKEL (reference sequence). The CDR3 loop is CASSQRSGIDTGELFF. The CDR3 nucleotides are TGTGCCAGCAGCCAACGGAGCGGGATCGACACCGGGGAGCTGTTTTTT.

The chain employs TRBV15 and TRBJ1-1, with 9 bases fitting TRBD1. J gave up 5 bases and V 0 bases, and 10 bases lay outside the gene matches. The CDR3 is made up of 17 amino acids. In germline, CDR1 is LNHNV, CDR2 YYDKDF (reference sequence). In nucleotides, the CDR3 is TGTGCCACCAGCAGAGATAAGGGCGGACAGGGGAGAACTGAAGCTTTCTTT. Encoded protein: CATSRDKGGQGRTEAFF.

This clonotype was detected a few times. This chain uses TRBV3-1 with TRBJ2-3; tentatively, D is TRBD1 (5 bases). Germline-derived CDR1 and CDR2 are LGHDT and YNNKEL (reference sequence). Trimming shortened V by 2 bases and J by 2 bases, and 8 bases separated the two germline ends. The CDR3 length is 14 residues. CDR3 sequence reads: CASSQRGATDTQYF. DNA for the CDR3: TGTGCCAGCAGCCAACGTGGGGCCACAGATACGCAGTATTTT.

The V gene is TRBV5-1, the J gene TRBJ2-1; TRBD1 aligns across 8 bases. With 4 bases clipped from V and 4 bases from J, the junction kept 7 bases outside the gene matches. This CDR3 comprises 15 residues. Per the germline V gene, CDR1 is SGHRS and CDR2 is YFSETQ. CDR3 region: CASSTSGQGYNEQFF. The CDR3 DNA reads TGCGCCAGCAGCACATCCGGACAGGGTTACAATGAGCAGTTCTTC.

The chain links TRBV29-1 to TRBJ2-5; D possibly corresponds to TRBD1 (5 bases). The V gene lost 6 bases and the J gene lost 1 base, with 15 bases spanning the gap. The CDR3 consists of 14 residues. Per the germline V gene, CDR1 is SQVTM and CDR2 is ANQGSEA. The CDR3 DNA follows: TGCAGCGTAGCTCCGACCACAGGCCAAGAGACCCAGTACTTC. Encoded protein: CSVAPTTGQETQYF.

This clonotype has only a few counts. This rearrangement joins TRBV15 to TRBJ2-5; 9 nucleotides line up with TRBD2. CDR3 length: 16 residues. Germline values: CDR1 LNHNV, CDR2 YYDKDF (reference sequence). Trimming at V came to 2 bases and at J to 4 bases, leaving 8 bases not matched to a gene. The CDR3 is CATSRPLGLARETQYF. CDR3 nucleotide sequence: TGTGCCACCAGCAGACCCTTAGGACTAGCGAGAGAGACCCAGTACTTC.

The V and J genes are TRBV7-6 and TRBJ2-1, with D possibly TRBD2 on 5 matching bases. V lost 5 bases, J lost 12 bases, and 17 bases lay in between. Germline V gene lookup returns CDR1 SGHVS and CDR2 FNYEAQ. The CDR3 runs to 13 residues. The CDR3 loop is CASSILDREGQFF. The CDR3 bases are TGTGCCAGCAGCATACTAGATCGAGAGGGGCAGTTCTTC.

Many counts were recorded for this clonotype. The rearrangement uses TRBV2 and TRBJ1-5; D gene unclear. The ends were cut back, 4 bases at V and 4 bases at J, with 8 bases in the middle. This CDR3 has 13 residues. CDR1 and CDR2 (germline): SNHLY, FYNNEI. CDR3 amino acids: CASSGTSNQPQHF. The CDR3 region has the DNA TGTGCCAGCAGTGGAACATCTAATCAGCCCCAGCATTTT. The full variable domain, with the rest looked up from reference TRBV2 and TRBJ1-5, is EPEVTQTPSHQVTQMGQEVILRCVPISNHLYFYWYRQILGQKVEFLVSFYNNEISEKSEIFDDQFSVERPDGSNFTLKIRSTKLEDSAMYFCASSGTSNQPQHFGDGTRLSIL.

This rearrangement joins TRBV2 to TRBJ2-7, with D possibly matching TRBD2 (5 bases). The CDR3 is 13 amino acids. Germline lookup yields CDR1 SNHLY and CDR2 FYNNEI. The V end was cut by 10 bases, the J end by 2 bases, with 15 bases between. The CDR3 protein is CAIQELDTYEQYF. In DNA form, the CDR3 reads TGTGCCATCCAAGAACTAGATACCTACGAGCAGTACTTC.

The J gene is TRBJ2-3, the V gene TRBV7-3; 7 bases are a match to TRBD1. The CDR3 runs to 16 residues. Germline trimming cut 4 bases from V and 5 bases from J; bases unmatched to any gene: 12. From germline, CDR1 is SGHTA and CDR2 FQGTGA. The CDR3 DNA reads as TGTGCCAGCAGCTCCACTACAGGGGCTAGAGGAGATACGCAGTATTTT. Protein: CASSSTTGARGDTQYF.

This clonotype was seen only a few times. J is TRBJ2-1 and V is TRBV7-9, with TRBD1 matching over 7 bases. J gave up 0 bases and V 5 bases, and 10 bases lay outside the gene matches. This CDR3 comprises 17 residues. Germline V gene lookup returns CDR1 SEHNR and CDR2 FQNEAQ (reference sequence). CDR3 bases: TGTGCCAGCAGCCGAAGACAGGGCCCGAGCTCCTACAATGAGCAGTTCTTC. Translated, it gives CASSRRQGPSSYNEQFF.

The sample holds a few counts of this clonotype. This rearrangement joins TRBV20-1 to TRBJ1-2; tentatively, D is TRBD1 (5 bases). This CDR3 spans 13 amino acids. Deletions cut 6 bases from V and 2 bases from J, with 13 bases between. CDR1 is DFQATT, CDR2 SNEGSKA, per germline (reference sequence). In nucleotides, the CDR3 is TGCAGTGCCTTCACCCGGGGGAACTATGGCTACACCTTC. It specifies CSAFTRGNYGYTF.

This sequence joins TRBV20-1 and TRBJ2-5; TRBD2 matches at 8 bases. CDR3 length equals 18 residues. Germline values: CDR1 DFQATT, CDR2 SNEGSKA (reference sequence). J was trimmed by 5 bases and V by 2 bases; bases with no gene match: 19. CDR3 in DNA: TGCAGTGCTAGATGGGCCGCCGGGACTAGTCTTTCCCTGGAGACCCAGTACTTC. It yields the protein CSARWAAGTSLSLETQYF.

DNA of the CDR3: TGTGCCAGCAGTTACCGGGTTTTGTCGCAAGAGACCCAGTACTTC. As protein: CASSYRVLSQETQYF. The rearrangement joins TRBV6-5 to TRBJ2-5, with D uncertain. This CDR3 has 15 residues. Germline V CDR1 and CDR2: MNHEY, SVGAGI. Trimming took off 2 bases at V and 2 bases at J, with 12 bases between the two ends.

This clonotype was found a few times. The chain carries TRBV7-9 and TRBJ1-6; D is perhaps TRBD1 (5 bases). Trimming took off 5 bases at V and 7 bases at J, with 15 bases between the two ends. The CDR3 contains 15 residues. Per the germline V gene, CDR1 is SEHNR and CDR2 is FQNEAQ (reference sequence). The CDR3 loop is CASSPSGGDNSPLHF. As DNA, the CDR3 is TGTGCCAGCAGCCCCTCGGGAGGGGACAATTCACCCCTCCACTTT.

V usage is TRBV7-8 and J usage is TRBJ2-5; D perhaps matches TRBD2 (5 bases). The CDR3 is 14 residues long. Deletions cut 0 bases from V and 3 bases from J, with 8 bases between. The germline V gene encodes CDR1 SGHVS and CDR2 FQNEAQ. The CDR3 sequence is CASSLAWTEETQYF. The CDR3 coding sequence is TGTGCCAGCAGCTTAGCATGGACTGAAGAGACCCAGTACTTC.

This chain links TRBV9 with TRBJ2-1; no definite D call. The CDR3 spans 14 residues. Germline CDR1 and CDR2: SGDLS and YYNGEE. Trimming removed 4 bases at V and 8 bases at J, with 16 bases between. Here the CDR3 DNA reads TGTGCCAGCAGCCTAGGGCAGCCGGTAGATGAGCAGTTCTTC. It translates to CASSLGQPVDEQFF.

This rearrangement joins TRBV24-1 to TRBJ2-3; TRBD2 aligns across 11 bases. The germline CDR1 and CDR2 sequences are KGHDR and SFDVKD. The CDR3 sequence is 16 residues long. J lost 2 bases, V lost 4 bases, and 4 bases had no gene match. The CDR3 sequence: CATSDPSGGNTDTQYF. CDR3 bases: TGTGCCACCAGTGACCCTAGCGGGGGGAACACAGATACGCAGTATTTT.

This clonotype was seen a handful of times. The gene calls are TRBV12-3 or TRBV12-4 and TRBJ2-3, with no clear D. CDR3 length: 14 residues. Trimming took 4 bases from V and 2 from J, leaving 10 bases between them. The chain's CDR3 is CASSYPTITDTQYF. DNA of the CDR3: TGTGCCAGCAGTTACCCAACCATCACAGATACGCAGTATTTT.

V gene TRBV6-1 combines with J gene TRBJ2-7; TRBD1 is a possible D gene (6 bases). Germline loops: CDR1 MNHNS, CDR2 SASEGT. There are 13 residues in the CDR3. V lost 5 bases to trimming and J lost 4 bases, with 12 bases between them. CDR3 sequence reads: CASSNQGRYEQYF. The CDR3 DNA reads as TGTGCCAGCAGTAATCAGGGGCGGTACGAGCAGTACTTC.

This rearrangement joins TRBV6-5 to TRBJ2-1, with 9 bases that match TRBD1. Germline lookup yields CDR1 MNHEY and CDR2 SVGAGI. Trimming removed 2 bases from V and 4 bases from J; junction bases left unmatched: 9. This CDR3 region has 17 residues. The CDR3 DNA reads as TGTGCCAGCAGTTACAAGAGGACAGGGGCCCTGTACAATGAGCAGTTCTTC. This codes for CASSYKRTGALYNEQFF.

This clonotype was detected a few times. The chain employs TRBV4-1 and TRBJ2-1, with TRBD2 matching 7 bases. V was clipped by 1 base and J by 3 bases; unmatched bases: 3. CDR1 is MGHRA and CDR2 is YSYEKL in the germline V gene. This CDR3 has 15 amino acids. CDR3 nucleotides: TGCGCCAGCAGCCAAGTAGCGGGTATCTACAATGAGCAGTTCTTC. Amino acid sequence: CASSQVAGIYNEQFF.

The V gene is TRBV6-1, the J gene TRBJ1-2; 9 nucleotides line up with TRBD1. Germline V lookup: CDR1 MNHNS, CDR2 SASEGT. V gave up 5 bases and J gave up 7 bases; unmatched junction bases: 17. CDR3 length equals 17 residues. CDR3 sequence (DNA): TGTGCCAGCAGTCCCGGGACAGGGTATAGAAGAGGTGGTGGCTACACCTTC. It encodes CASSPGTGYRRGGGYTF.

This chain joins TRBV29-1 and TRBJ1-4; D is ambiguous. Germline values: CDR1 SQVTM, CDR2 ANQGSEA. This CDR3 is built from 12 residues. V dropped 5 bases and J dropped 3 bases, with 7 bases sitting between them. CDR3 nucleotide sequence: TGCAGCGTTTCCGTTCCTAATGAAAAACTGTTTTTT. Translation: CSVSVPNEKLFF.